The 8 T cell receptor beta chains below all came from one sample that was sequenced in a study of T cell responses to AZD1222 COVID-19 vaccine. Some clones are missing from TCRdb's copy, which holds only in-frame ones; the method was immunoSEQ multiplex PCR. The sample lists 70,000 to 85,000 clones, 86% occurring once. The input for sequencing was peripheral blood, taken on day 0 of AZD1222 vaccination. The receptors were sampled from an adult in good health.

This rearrangement joins TRBV18 to TRBJ1-3, with no clear D. Germline V gives CDR1 KGHSH, CDR2 LQKENI. There are 14 residues in the CDR3. The V end was cut by 0 bases, the J end by 0 bases, with 3 bases between. Here the CDR3 DNA reads TGTGCCAGCTCACCACCGGTCTCTGGAAACACCATATATTTT. Residues: CASSPPVSGNTIYF. Complete variable domain (other parts from reference TRBV18 and TRBJ1-3): NAGVMQNPRHLVRRRGQEARLRCSPMKGHSHVYWYRQLPEEGLKFMVYLQKENIIDESGMPKERFSAEFPKEGPSILRIQQVVRGDSAAYFCASSPPVSGNTIYFGEGSWLTVV.

This chain uses TRBV28 with TRBJ2-7, with 9 nucleotides matching TRBD1. Germline assignment: CDR1 MDHEN and CDR2 SYDVKM. V shed 4 bases, J shed 3 bases, and the junction held 13 bases outside the gene matches. This CDR3 is 17 amino acids long. The CDR3 DNA reads as TGTGCCAGCAGTTCTCCTCGTCGCGGGACAGGGATCTACGAGCAGTACTTC. This translates into CASSSPRRGTGIYEQYF.

The chain employs TRBV5-8 and TRBJ1-4; 8 bases fit TRBD1. The germline V gene has CDR1 SGHTS and CDR2 YDEGEE. With 4 bases clipped from V and 0 bases from J, the junction kept 8 bases outside the gene matches. This CDR3 spans 17 amino acids. The CDR3 region has the DNA TGTGCCAGCAGCCTAGGACAGGGAGTTGCAACTAATGAAAAACTGTTTTTT. Its protein is CASSLGQGVATNEKLFF.

This rearrangement joins TRBV18 to TRBJ2-2, with D unclear. The CDR3 has 14 residues. Germline V gene data show CDR1 as KGHSH and CDR2 as LQKENI. Trimming took 2 bases from V and 1 from J, leaving 5 bases between them. CDR3 sequence (DNA): TGTGCCAGCTCACCATCAGGGAACACCGGGGAGCTGTTTTTT. Translation: CASSPSGNTGELFF.

The J gene is TRBJ2-5, the V gene TRBV9; possible D gene TRBD1, 7 bases. CDR3 length: 13 residues. V lost 3 bases and J lost 5, with 11 bases in between. From germline, CDR1 is SGDLS and CDR2 YYNGEE. In DNA form, the CDR3 reads TGTGCCAGCAGCGAACAGGGGAGGGAGACCCAGTACTTC. This sequence encodes CASSEQGRETQYF.

This clone turned up a few times. The chain recombines TRBV27 with TRBJ1-2; D perhaps matches TRBD1 (5 bases). Germline-derived CDR1 and CDR2 are MNHEY and SMNVEV (reference sequence). Trimming cost V 5 bases and J 8 bases, with 24 bases left between them. The CDR3 spans 16 residues. For the CDR3, the DNA is TGTGCCAGCAGTCCCTCCGTTCAGGGTACCTTTGGAGGCTACACCTTC. This translates into CASSPSVQGTFGGYTF.

V usage is TRBV9 and J usage is TRBJ1-1; TRBD1 is a possible D gene (6 bases). There are 16 residues in the CDR3. Germline CDR1 is SGDLS and CDR2 is YYNGEE. The V end was cut by 4 bases, the J end by 5 bases, with 21 bases between. The CDR3 nucleotides are TGTGCCAGCAGCCAGGGGCGTCGGGGCGCCCGGACTGAAGCTTTCTTT. Protein sequence: CASSQGRRGARTEAFF. The full variable domain, rest sourced from reference TRBV9 and TRBJ1-1, is DSGVTQTPKHLITATGQRVTLRCSPRSGDLSVYWYQQSLDQGLQFLIQYYNGEERAKGNILERFSAQQFPDLHSELNLSSLELGDSALYFCASSQGRRGARTEAFFGQGTRLTVV.

The genes are TRBV5-1 and TRBJ2-7, with D tentatively TRBD1 or TRBD2 (5 bases each). Germline V CDR1 and CDR2: SGHRS, YFSETQ. The CDR3 loop spans 17 amino acids. V was trimmed by 4 bases and J by 1 base, leaving 21 bases between them. The CDR3 nucleotides are TGCGCCAGCAGCCAACCGGGACCCCGTCATTCGTCCTACGAGCAGTACTTC. Translated: CASSQPGPRHSSYEQYF.